This T cell receptor beta chain comes out of a study of T cell changes during pregnancy in multiple sclerosis. This CDR3 is 15 amino acids long. Germline V CDR1 and CDR2: SEHNR, FQNEAQ (reference sequence). The ends lost 5 bases at V and 3 bases at J; junction bases unmatched: 9. Here immunoSEQ multiplex PCR was the method, and the copy in TCRdb shows in-frame clones only, minus some. This sample has 65,000 to 95,000 clones; about 92% occur once, and the top ten carry 2.5% to 3%. The sequenced sample was peripheral blood, obtained after pregnancy. The TCR sequence derives from a female donor in good health, enrolled as a control in a pregnancy study. The rearrangement joins TRBV7-9 to TRBJ2-5; 7 nucleotides agree with TRBD2. For the CDR3, the DNA is TGTGCCAGCAGCCCAAGCCCTCTAGCGGAAGAGACCCAGTACTTC. As protein: CASSPSPLAEETQYF.